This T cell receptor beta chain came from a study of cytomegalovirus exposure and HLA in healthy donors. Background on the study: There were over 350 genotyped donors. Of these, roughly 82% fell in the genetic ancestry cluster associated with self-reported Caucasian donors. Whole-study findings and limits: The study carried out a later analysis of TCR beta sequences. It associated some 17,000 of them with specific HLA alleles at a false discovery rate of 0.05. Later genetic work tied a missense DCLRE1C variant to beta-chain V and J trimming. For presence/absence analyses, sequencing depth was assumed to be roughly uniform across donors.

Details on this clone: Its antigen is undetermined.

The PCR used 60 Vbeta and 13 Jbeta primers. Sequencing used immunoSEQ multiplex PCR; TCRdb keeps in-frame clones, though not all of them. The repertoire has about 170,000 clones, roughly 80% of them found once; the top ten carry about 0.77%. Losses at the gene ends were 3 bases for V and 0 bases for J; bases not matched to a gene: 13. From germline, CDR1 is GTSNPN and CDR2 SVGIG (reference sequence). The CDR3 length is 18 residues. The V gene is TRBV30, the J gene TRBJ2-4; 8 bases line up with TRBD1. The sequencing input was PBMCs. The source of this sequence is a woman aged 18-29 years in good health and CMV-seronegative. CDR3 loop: CAWSHGQGLSLAKNIQYF. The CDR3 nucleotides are TGTGCCTGGAGCCACGGACAGGGCCTATCCCTAGCCAAAAACATTCAGTACTTC.